One sample yielded the 5 T cell receptor beta chains listed below, sequenced in a study of CD8 T cells in seronegative destructive rheumatoid arthritis. Sequenced by immunoSEQ multiplex PCR; TCRdb stores in-frame clones only, minus some. The sample holds several thousand clones, about 72% seen once. Sequences were obtained from CD8+ T cells from blood. The receptors originated from a woman between 45 and 75 years old with seronegative destructive rheumatoid arthritis.

The chain combines TRBV7-3 with TRBJ2-4; the match to TRBD2 covers 8 bases. CDR3 length: 16 residues. V dropped 5 bases and J dropped 2; count of bases not matched to a gene: 8. Per germline, CDR1 SGHTA and CDR2 FQGTGA. The CDR3 DNA reads as TGTGCCAGCAGCCTTCCTCGGGGGGGCTCCAAAAACATTCAGTACTTC. It encodes CASSLPRGGSKNIQYF.

The chain links TRBV5-6 to TRBJ1-2; a weak D match, TRBD1 (6 bases). This CDR3 is 13 amino acids long. Trimming took off 3 bases at V and 5 bases at J, with 11 bases between the two ends. The V gene's germline CDR1 is SGHDT and CDR2 YYEEEE. CDR3 loop: CASSSGGPYGYTF. The CDR3 DNA sequence: TGTGCCAGCAGCTCGGGGGGGCCGTATGGCTACACCTTC.

The chain uses TRBV9 and TRBJ1-2; 10 positions match TRBD1. Germline V lookup: CDR1 SGDLS, CDR2 YYNGEE. The V and J ends lost 4 bases and 6 bases, in that order; junction bases with no gene match: 12. CDR3 length: 16 residues. The CDR3 reads CASSHGTGDLVDGYTF. For the CDR3, the DNA is TGTGCCAGCAGCCACGGGACAGGGGATTTGGTAGATGGCTACACCTTC.

This chain links TRBV2 with TRBJ1-5; 7 bases are shared with TRBD1. This CDR3 spans 16 amino acids. Germline-derived CDR1 and CDR2 are SNHLY and FYNNEI. J gave up 8 bases and V 6 bases, and 16 bases lay outside the gene matches. The CDR3 DNA reads TGTGCCAGCAGCCTTCCGGACAGGTGGTCGTTGGAGCCCCAGCATTTT. Its protein is CASSLPDRWSLEPQHF.

The V and J genes are TRBV28 and TRBJ1-5; D unclear. The CDR3 length is 15 residues. Germline CDR1 MDHEN, CDR2 SYDVKM. Trimming removed 2 bases from V and 0 bases from J, with 8 bases in between. CDR3 loop: CASSLTVYSNQPQHF. DNA for the CDR3: TGTGCCAGCAGTTTAACGGTTTATAGCAATCAGCCCCAGCATTTT.